This entry is about one T cell receptor (beta chain). The antigen is undetermined. The sample is drawn from a study of T cell responses to AZD1222 COVID-19 vaccine. Study conclusions and caveats: Dominant CD4 TCR responses targeted spike regions 160-218 and 743-854.

Trimming removed 7 bases from V and 10 bases from J; junction bases left unmatched: 9. From germline, CDR1 is MNHEY and CDR2 SVGEGT. The CDR3 contains 14 residues. The method was immunoSEQ multiplex PCR; TCRdb's version includes in-frame clones alone and lacks a portion of them. This sample carries about 55,000 clones, around 89% of them seen once, and the ten largest clones take roughly 2%. The chain employs TRBV6-2 or TRBV6-3 and TRBJ2-1; 11 bases are a match to TRBD2. Sample: peripheral blood, taken on day 0 of AZD1222 vaccination. This clonotype was obtained from an adult in good health. CDR3 bases: TGTGCCAGCAACCCTCCGGGACTAGCGGCAGAGCAGTTCTTC. Its translation: CASNPPGLAAEQFF.